This T cell receptor beta chain was documented in a study of Ad26.COV2.S vaccination and SARS-CoV-2 variants. For the study at large: The vaccine Ad26.COV2.S was put into the muscle once, or twice with 56 days between.

Libraries were prepared by immunoSEQ multiplex PCR; TCRdb keeps only in-frame clonotypes and omits some of them. The sample includes about 320,000 clones, about 85% of them seen just once. As to treatment: 15 to 20 received Ad26.COV2.S at low or high dose, single or two shots; roughly five received placebo; per-sample allocation not given. Material that was analyzed had been drawn on day 63 after the first vaccine or placebo injection. Participants' vaccine, an Ad26 vector, delivered Wuhan-strain SARS-CoV-2 spike. Germline V gives CDR1 ENHRY, CDR2 SYGVKD. The CDR3 consists of 14 residues. V lost 6 bases and J lost 6; bases outside the gene matches: 6.

V usage is TRBV10-3 and J usage is TRBJ1-5, with 9 bases matching TRBD1. Specimen: peripheral blood, collected in a trial of Ad26.COV2.S vaccine versus placebo. The source of this sequence is a person aged 18-60 years who received the Ad26.COV2.S COVID-19 vaccine or a placebo. Here the CDR3 reads CAIRPGTGPQPQHF. The CDR3 DNA reads TGTGCCATCAGGCCCGGGACAGGGCCTCAGCCCCAGCATTTT.